The source of this TCR beta chain is a study of T cells in Graves' hyperthyroidism and ophthalmopathy. Whole-study findings and limits: Most thyroid clonotypes expanded above 0.001 appeared in blood too.

Clinical symptoms, serum thyroxine, TRAb, thyroid ultrasound and orbital computed tomography informed diagnoses. CDR1 and CDR2 (germline): SGHAT, FQNNGV. Trimming stripped 2 bases from V and 10 bases from J, with 9 bases between. The length of the CDR3 is 12 residues. This clonotype was found a few times. Its antigen is not known. Amplification of TCR beta CDR3 regions used RNA as the template. Primed by the HTBI set, a first-round RT-PCR was run on the TCR CDR3. TCRdb itself ran the multiplex PCR reads through MiXCR, one entry per CDR3 protein. This sample yields about 360,000 distinct CDR3 sequences, of which roughly 25% are seen a single time; more than 60% belongs to the top ten.

Material for sequencing was blood. This chain joins TRBV11-2 and TRBJ2-1; the D is unclear. The origin of this receptor is a man between 50 and 59 years old with Graves' hyperthyroidism. CDR3 in amino acids: CASSLPLSEQFF. Written as DNA, the CDR3 is TGTGCCAGCAGCTTACCCCTTAGCGAGCAGTTCTTC.